The entry below gives a single T cell receptor beta chain sequence along with its context. Amplification of TCR beta CDR3 regions was performed using RNA transcripts as template. TCR CDR3 underwent first-round RT-PCR with the HTBI primer set. TCRdb independently ran MiXCR on the multiplex PCR reads; one entry per CDR3 protein. The sample gives 490,000 or so distinct CDR3 sequences, roughly a sixth of which show up once; around 32% is in the top ten. Fresh peripheral blood, under 11 ml, yielded the PBMCs. This sample stems from a study of T cells in Graves' hyperthyroidism and ophthalmopathy. CDR1 is SQVTM, CDR2 ANQGSEA, per germline. This CDR3 has 14 residues. Trimming took off 4 bases at V and 6 bases at J, with 18 bases between the two ends.

The rearrangement joins TRBV29-1 to TRBJ1-1; perhaps TRBD1 as D (6 bases). The clonotype was recovered from a woman aged 25 to 39 with Graves' ophthalmopathy. The specimen sequenced was blood. CDR3 bases: TGCAGCGTTGTTGAAGCAGGGGTGGTCGCTGAAGCTTTCTTT. Its protein is CSVVEAGVVAEAFF.